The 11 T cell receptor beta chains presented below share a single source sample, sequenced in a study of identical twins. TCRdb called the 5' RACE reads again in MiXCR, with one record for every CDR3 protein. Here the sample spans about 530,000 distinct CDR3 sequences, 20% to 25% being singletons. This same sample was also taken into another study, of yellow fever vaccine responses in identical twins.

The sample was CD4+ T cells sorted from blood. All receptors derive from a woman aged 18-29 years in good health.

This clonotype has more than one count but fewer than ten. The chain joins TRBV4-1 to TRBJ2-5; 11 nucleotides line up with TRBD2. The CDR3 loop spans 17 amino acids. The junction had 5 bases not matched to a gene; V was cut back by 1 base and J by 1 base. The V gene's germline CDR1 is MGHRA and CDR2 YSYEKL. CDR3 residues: CASSQGLAGGIQETQYF. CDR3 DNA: TGCGCCAGCAGCCAAGGGCTAGCGGGGGGCATCCAAGAGACCCAGTACTTC.

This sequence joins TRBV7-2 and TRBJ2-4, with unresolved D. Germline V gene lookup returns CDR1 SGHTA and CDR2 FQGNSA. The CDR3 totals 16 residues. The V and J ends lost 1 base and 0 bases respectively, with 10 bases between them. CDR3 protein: CASSLELVLAKNIQYF. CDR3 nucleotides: TGTGCCAGCAGCTTAGAGTTGGTCTTAGCCAAAAACATTCAGTACTTC. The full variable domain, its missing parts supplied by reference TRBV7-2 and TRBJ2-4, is GAGVSQSPSNKVTEKGKDVELRCDPISGHTALYWYRQSLGQGLEFLIYFQGNSAPDKSGLPSDRFSAERTGGSVSTLTIQRTQQEDSAVYLCASSLELVLAKNIQYFGAGTRLSVL.

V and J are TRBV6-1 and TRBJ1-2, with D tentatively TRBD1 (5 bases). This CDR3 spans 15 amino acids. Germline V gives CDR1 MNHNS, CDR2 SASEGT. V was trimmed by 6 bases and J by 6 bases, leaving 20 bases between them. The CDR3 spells CASSQTAWGTHGYTF. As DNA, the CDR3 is TGTGCCAGCAGCCAGACCGCTTGGGGGACCCATGGCTACACCTTC.

This chain's CDR3 is CASDRGSTGELFF. The DNA for the CDR3 is TGTGCCAGCGACAGGGGGTCGACCGGGGAGCTGTTTTTT. This rearrangement joins TRBV3-1 to TRBJ2-2, with 9 bases lining up with TRBD1. Germline V CDR1 and CDR2: LGHDT, YNNKEL (reference sequence). The CDR3 loop spans 13 amino acids. J gave up 5 bases and V 8 bases, and 3 bases lay outside the gene matches.

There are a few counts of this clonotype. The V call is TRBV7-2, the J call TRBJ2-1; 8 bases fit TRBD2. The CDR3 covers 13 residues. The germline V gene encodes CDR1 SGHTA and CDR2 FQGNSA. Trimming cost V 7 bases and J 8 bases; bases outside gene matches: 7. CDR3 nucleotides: TGTGCCAGCACCCCGACGGGGGGGCATGAGCAGTTCTTC. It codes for CASTPTGGHEQFF.

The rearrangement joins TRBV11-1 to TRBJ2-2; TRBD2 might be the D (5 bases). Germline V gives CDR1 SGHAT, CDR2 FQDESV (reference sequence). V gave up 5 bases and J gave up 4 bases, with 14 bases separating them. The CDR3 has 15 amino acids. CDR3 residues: CASSVWGAPTGELFF. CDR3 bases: TGTGCCAGCAGCGTCTGGGGAGCCCCCACCGGGGAGCTGTTTTTT.

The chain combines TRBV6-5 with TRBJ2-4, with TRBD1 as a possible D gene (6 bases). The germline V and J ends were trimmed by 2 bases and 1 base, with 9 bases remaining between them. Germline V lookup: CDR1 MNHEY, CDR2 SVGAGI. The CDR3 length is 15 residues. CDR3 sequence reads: CASSYTGSAKNIQYF. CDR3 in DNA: TGTGCCAGCAGTTACACAGGGAGTGCCAAAAACATTCAGTACTTC.

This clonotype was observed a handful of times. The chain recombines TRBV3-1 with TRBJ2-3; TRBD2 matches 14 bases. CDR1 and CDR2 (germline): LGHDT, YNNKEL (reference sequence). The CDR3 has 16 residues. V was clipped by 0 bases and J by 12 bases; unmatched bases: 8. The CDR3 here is CASSQDVGTSGRTQYF. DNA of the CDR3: TGTGCCAGCAGCCAAGACGTAGGGACTAGCGGGAGAACCCAGTATTTT.

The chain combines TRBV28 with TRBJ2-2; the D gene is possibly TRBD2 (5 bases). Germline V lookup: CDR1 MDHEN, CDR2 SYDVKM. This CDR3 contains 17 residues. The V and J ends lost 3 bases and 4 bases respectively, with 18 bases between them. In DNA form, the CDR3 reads TGTGCCAGCAGTTTGCACAGAGGGTCTTTCAGCACCGGGGAGCTGTTTTTT. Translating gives CASSLHRGSFSTGELFF.

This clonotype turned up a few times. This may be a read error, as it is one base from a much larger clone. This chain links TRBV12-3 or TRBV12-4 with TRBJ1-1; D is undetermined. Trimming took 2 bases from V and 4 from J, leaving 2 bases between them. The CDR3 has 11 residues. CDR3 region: CASSLITEAFF. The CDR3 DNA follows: TGTGCCAGCAGTTTAATCACTGAAGCTTTCTTT.

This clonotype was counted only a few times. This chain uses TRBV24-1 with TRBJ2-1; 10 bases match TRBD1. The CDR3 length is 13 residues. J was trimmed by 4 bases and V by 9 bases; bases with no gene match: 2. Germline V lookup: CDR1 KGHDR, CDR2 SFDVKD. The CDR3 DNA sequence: TGTGCCACCCGGGGACAGGGGTACAATGAGCAGTTCTTC. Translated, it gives CATRGQGYNEQFF.